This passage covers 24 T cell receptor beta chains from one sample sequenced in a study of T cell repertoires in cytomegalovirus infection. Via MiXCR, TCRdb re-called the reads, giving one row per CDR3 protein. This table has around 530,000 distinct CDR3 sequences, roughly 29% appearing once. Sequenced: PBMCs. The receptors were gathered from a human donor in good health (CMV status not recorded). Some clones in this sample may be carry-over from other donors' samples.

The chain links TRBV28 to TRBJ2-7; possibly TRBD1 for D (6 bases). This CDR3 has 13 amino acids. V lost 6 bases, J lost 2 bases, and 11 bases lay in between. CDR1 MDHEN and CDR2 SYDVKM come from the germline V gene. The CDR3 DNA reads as TGTGCCAGCAGGTCGACAGGAGCCTACGAGCAGTACTTC. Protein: CASRSTGAYEQYF.

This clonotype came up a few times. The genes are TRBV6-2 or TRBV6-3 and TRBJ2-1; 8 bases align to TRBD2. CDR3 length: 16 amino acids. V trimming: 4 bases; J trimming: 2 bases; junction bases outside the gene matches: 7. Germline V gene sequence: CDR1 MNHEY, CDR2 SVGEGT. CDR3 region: CASSFGSGRAYNEQFF. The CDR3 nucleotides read TGTGCCAGCAGTTTCGGCAGCGGGAGAGCCTACAATGAGCAGTTCTTC.

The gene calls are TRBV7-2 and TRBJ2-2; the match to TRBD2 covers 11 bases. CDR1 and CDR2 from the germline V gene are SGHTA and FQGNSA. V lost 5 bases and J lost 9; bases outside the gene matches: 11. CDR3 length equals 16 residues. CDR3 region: CASSPYGTSGSRELFF. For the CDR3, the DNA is TGTGCCAGCAGCCCCTACGGAACTAGCGGGAGTCGGGAGCTGTTTTTT.

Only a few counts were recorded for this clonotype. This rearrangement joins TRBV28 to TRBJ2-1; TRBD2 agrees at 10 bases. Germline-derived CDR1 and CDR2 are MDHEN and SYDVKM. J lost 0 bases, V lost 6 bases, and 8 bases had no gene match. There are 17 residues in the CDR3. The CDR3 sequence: CASSPGLAESSYNEQFF. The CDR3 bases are TGTGCCAGCAGCCCCGGACTAGCGGAAAGCTCCTACAATGAGCAGTTCTTC.

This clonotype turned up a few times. In DNA form, the CDR3 reads TGTGCCAGCAGCTTCGGAGGGACAGGGCATTACAATGAGCAGTTCTTC. Encoded protein: CASSFGGTGHYNEQFF. The chain has TRBV5-4 and TRBJ2-1; 9 bases fit TRBD1. Losses at the gene ends were 2 bases for V and 4 bases for J; bases not matched to a gene: 7. The germline gives CDR1 SGHNT, CDR2 YYREEE (reference sequence). This CDR3 region has 16 residues.

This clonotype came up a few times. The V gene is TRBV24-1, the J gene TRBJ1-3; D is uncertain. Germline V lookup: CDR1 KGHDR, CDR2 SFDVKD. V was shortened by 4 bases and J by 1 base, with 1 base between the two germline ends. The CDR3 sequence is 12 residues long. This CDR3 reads CATSESGNTIYF. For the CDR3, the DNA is TGTGCCACCAGTGAGTCTGGAAACACCATATATTTT.

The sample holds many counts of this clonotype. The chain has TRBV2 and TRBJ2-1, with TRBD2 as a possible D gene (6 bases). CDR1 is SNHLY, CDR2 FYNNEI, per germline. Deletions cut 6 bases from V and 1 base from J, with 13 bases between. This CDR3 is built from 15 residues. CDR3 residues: CASSPASGSYNEQFF. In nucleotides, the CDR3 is TGTGCCAGCAGCCCAGCGAGCGGGTCCTACAATGAGCAGTTCTTC.

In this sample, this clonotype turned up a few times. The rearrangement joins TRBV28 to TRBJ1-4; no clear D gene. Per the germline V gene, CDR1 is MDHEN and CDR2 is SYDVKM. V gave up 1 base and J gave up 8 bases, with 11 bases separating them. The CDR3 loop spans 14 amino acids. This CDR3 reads CASSLFRAREKLFF. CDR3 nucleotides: TGTGCCAGCAGTTTATTTCGGGCGAGGGAAAAACTGTTTTTT. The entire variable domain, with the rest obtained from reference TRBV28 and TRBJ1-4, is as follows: DVKVTQSSRYLVKRTGEKVFLECVQDMDHENMFWYRQDPGLGLRLIYFSYDVKMKEKGDIPEGYSVSREKKERFSLILESASTNQTSMYLCASSLFRAREKLFFGSGTQLSVL.

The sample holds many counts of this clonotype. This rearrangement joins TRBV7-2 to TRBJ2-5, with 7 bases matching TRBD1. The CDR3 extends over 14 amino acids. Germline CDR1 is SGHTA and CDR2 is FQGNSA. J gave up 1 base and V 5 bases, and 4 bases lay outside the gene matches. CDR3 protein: CASSKTGPQETQYF. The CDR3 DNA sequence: TGTGCCAGCAGCAAGACAGGGCCCCAAGAGACCCAGTACTTC.

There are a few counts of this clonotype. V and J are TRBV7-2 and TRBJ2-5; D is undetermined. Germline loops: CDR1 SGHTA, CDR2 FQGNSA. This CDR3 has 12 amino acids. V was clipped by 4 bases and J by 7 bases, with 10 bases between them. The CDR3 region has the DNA TGTGCCAGCAGCTCCCCTCGCCGGACCCAGTACTTC. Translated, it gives CASSSPRRTQYF. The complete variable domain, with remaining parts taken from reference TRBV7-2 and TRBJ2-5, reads GAGVSQSPSNKVTEKGKDVELRCDPISGHTALYWYRQSLGQGLEFLIYFQGNSAPDKSGLPSDRFSAERTGGSVSTLTIQRTQQEDSAVYLCASSSPRRTQYFGPGTRLLVL.

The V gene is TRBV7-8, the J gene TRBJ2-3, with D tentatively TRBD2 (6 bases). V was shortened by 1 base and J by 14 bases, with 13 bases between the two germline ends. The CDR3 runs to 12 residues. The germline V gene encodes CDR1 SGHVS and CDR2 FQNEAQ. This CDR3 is CASSLVIRERYF. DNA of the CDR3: TGTGCCAGCAGCTTAGTCATACGGGAGCGGTATTTT.

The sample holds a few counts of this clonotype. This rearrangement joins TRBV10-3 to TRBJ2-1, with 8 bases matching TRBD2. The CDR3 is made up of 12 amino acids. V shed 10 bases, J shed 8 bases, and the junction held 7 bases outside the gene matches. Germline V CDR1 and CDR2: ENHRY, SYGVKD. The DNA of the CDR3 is TGTGCCACCACGACTAGCGTCGATGAGCAGTTCTTC. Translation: CATTTSVDEQFF.

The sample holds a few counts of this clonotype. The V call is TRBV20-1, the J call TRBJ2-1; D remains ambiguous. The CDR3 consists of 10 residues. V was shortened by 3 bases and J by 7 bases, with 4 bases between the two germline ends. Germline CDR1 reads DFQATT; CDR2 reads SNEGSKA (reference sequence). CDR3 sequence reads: CSASRNEQFF. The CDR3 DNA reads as TGCAGTGCTAGCCGAAATGAGCAGTTCTTC.

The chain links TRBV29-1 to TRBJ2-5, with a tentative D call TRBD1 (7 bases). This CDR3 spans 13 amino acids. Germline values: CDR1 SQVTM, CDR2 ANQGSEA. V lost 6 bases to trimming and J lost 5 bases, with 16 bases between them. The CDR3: CSVRQGGIETQYF. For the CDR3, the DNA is TGCAGCGTACGACAGGGAGGAATCGAGACCCAGTACTTC.

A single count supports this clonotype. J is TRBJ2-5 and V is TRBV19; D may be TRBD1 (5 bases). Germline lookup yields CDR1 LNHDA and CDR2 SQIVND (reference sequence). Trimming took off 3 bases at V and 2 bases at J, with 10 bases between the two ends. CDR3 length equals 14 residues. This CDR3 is CASSIGYRQETQYF. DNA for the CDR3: TGTGCCAGTAGTATCGGGTACAGGCAAGAGACCCAGTACTTC.

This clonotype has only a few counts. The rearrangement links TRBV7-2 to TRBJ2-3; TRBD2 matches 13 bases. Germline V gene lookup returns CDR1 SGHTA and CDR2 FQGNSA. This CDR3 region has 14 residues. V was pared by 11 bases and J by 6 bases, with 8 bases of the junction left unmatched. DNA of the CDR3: TGTGCCTCCACTAGCGGGAGGGGGGCGGATACGCAGTATTTT. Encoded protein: CASTSGRGADTQYF.

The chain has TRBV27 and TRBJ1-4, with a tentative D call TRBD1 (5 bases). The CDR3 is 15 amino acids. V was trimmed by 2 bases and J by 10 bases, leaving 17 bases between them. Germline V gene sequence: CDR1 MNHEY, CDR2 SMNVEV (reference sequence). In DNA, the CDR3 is TGTGCCAGCAGTTTAATTGTATCGGGGCGCGGAAAACTGTTTTTT. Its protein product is CASSLIVSGRGKLFF. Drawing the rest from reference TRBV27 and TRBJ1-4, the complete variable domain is EAQVTQNPRYLITVTGKKLTVTCSQNMNHEYMSWYRQDPGLGLRQIYYSMNVEVTDKGDVPEGYKVSRKEKRNFPLILESPSPNQTSLYFCASSLIVSGRGKLFFGSGTQLSVL.

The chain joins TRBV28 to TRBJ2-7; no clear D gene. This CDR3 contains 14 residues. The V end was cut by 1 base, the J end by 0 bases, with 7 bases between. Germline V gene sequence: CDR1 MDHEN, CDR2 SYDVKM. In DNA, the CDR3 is TGTGCCAGCAGTTTATCCCCCACCTCCTACGAGCAGTACTTC. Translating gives CASSLSPTSYEQYF.

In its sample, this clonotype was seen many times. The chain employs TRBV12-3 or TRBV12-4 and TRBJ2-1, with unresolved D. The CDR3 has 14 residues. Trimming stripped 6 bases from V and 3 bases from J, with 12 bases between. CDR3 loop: CASRLLTLYNEQFF. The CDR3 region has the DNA TGTGCCAGCAGATTACTAACACTCTACAATGAGCAGTTCTTC.

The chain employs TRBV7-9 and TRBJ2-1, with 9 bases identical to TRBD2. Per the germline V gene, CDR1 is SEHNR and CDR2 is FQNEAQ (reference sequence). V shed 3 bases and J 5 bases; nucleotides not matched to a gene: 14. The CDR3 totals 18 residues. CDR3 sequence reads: CASSLLRLAGFRDNEQFF. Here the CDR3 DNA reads TGTGCCAGCAGCTTGTTACGGCTAGCGGGATTTCGGGACAATGAGCAGTTCTTC.

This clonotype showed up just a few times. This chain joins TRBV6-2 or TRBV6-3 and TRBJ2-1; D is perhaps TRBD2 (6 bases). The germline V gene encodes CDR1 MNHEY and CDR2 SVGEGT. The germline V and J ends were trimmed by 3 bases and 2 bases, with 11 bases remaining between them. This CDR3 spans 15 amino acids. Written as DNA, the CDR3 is TGTGCCAGCAGTTATAACGGGAGTCCCTACAATGAGCAGTTCTTC. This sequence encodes CASSYNGSPYNEQFF.

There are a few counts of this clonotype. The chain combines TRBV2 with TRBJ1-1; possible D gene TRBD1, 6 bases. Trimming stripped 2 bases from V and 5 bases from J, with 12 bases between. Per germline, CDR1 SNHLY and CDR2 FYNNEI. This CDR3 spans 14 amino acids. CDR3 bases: TGTGCCAGCAGTGAACAGGGGACGGGGACTGAAGCTTTCTTT. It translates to CASSEQGTGTEAFF. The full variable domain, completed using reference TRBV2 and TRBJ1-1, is EPEVTQTPSHQVTQMGQEVILRCVPISNHLYFYWYRQILGQKVEFLVSFYNNEISEKSEIFDDQFSVERPDGSNFTLKIRSTKLEDSAMYFCASSEQGTGTEAFFGQGTRLTVV.

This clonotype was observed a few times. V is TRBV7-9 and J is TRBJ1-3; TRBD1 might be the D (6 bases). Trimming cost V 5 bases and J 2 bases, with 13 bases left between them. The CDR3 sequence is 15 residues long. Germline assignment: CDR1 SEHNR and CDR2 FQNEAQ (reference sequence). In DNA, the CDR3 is TGTGCCAGCAGCCCCGAGGGGGTCCCTGGAAACACCATATATTTT. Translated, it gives CASSPEGVPGNTIYF.

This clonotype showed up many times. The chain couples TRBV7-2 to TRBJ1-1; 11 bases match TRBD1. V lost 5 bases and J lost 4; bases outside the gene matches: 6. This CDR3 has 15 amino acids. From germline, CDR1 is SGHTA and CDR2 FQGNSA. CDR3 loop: CASSTSGTGGTEAFF. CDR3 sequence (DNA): TGTGCCAGCAGCACGTCCGGGACAGGGGGCACTGAAGCTTTCTTT.